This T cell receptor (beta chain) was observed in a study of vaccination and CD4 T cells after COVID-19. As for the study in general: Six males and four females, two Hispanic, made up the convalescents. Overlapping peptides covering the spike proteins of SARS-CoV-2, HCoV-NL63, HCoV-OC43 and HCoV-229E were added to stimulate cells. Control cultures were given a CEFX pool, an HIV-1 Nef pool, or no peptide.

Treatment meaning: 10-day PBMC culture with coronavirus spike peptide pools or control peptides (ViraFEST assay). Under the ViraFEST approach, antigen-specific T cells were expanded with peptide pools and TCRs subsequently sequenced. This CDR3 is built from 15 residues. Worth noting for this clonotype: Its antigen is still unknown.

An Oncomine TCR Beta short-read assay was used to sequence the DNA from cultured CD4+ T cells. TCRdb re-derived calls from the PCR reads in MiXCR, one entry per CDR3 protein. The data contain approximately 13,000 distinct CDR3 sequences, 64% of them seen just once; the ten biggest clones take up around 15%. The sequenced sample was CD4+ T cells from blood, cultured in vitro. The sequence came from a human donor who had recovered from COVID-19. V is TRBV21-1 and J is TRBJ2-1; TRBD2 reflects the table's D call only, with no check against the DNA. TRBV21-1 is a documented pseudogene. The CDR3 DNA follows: TGTGCCAGCAGCAAACTAGCGGGGGAGTACAATGAGCAGTTCTTC. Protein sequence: CASSKLAGEYNEQFF.